The rows below give T cell receptor beta chains drawn from one sample of a study of T cell repertoires in cytomegalovirus infection. These receptors are not linked to any known antigen. Each CDR3 protein is one row after TCRdb ran MiXCR on the reads. This table has fewer than 950,000 distinct CDR3 sequences, 32% appearing once. Sequences were derived from cultured CD8+ T cells from PBMCs, sampled from culture after CMV antigen stimulation. The receptors shown here come from a human donor in good health (CMV status not recorded). Some clones in this sample may be carry-over from other donors' samples. Each CDR3 is given with its conserved first and last residue. D genes are given only for firm matches. Clone size appears in some rows only: once, few, many, or a class for an expanded clone.

J gene | D gene | V gene | clone size | CDR3 protein | CDR3 DNA
TRBJ1-2 | TRBD1 | TRBV6-6 | - | CASSLYPGQDGYTF | TGTGCCAGCAGTCTTTATCCGGGACAGGATGGCTACACCTTC
TRBJ1-1 | - | TRBV4-1 | - | CASSPLPRTQNTEAFF | TGCGCCAGCAGCCCCCTACCCAGGACACAGAACACTGAAGCTTTCTTT
TRBJ2-5 | - | TRBV12-3/TRBV12-4 | few | CASRDSIQETQYF | TGTGCCAGCCGGGACTCCATACAAGAGACCCAGTACTTC
TRBJ2-1 | - | TRBV5-4 | - | CASSLAAQGPGEQFF | TGTGCCAGCAGCTTGGCAGCTCAGGGTCCGGGGGAGCAGTTCTTC
TRBJ2-5 | TRBD2 | TRBV10-1 | few | CASSESSGLAGVQETQYF | TGCGCCAGCAGTGAGTCGTCGGGACTAGCGGGGGTTCAAGAGACCCAGTACTTC
TRBJ2-7 | - | TRBV7-6 | few | CASSRTGGESYEQYF | TGTGCCAGCAGCCGCACAGGGGGGGAGTCCTACGAGCAGTACTTC
TRBJ1-1 | TRBD1 | TRBV7-8 | many | CASSPRDRGLSKNTEAFF | TGTGCCAGCAGCCCCCGGGACAGGGGGCTTAGCAAGAACACTGAAGCTTTCTTT
TRBJ2-7 | TRBD1 | TRBV6-8 | few | CASSLTTGDSYEQYF | TGTGCCAGCAGTTTAACGACAGGGGACTCCTACGAGCAGTACTTC
TRBJ1-1 | - | TRBV29-1 | - | CSAPGYTEAFF | TGCAGCGCCCCAGGGTACACTGAAGCTTTCTTT
TRBJ2-3 | - | TRBV2 | - | CASSEEVLRTDTQYF | TGTGCCAGCAGTGAAGAGGTATTGCGCACAGATACGCAGTATTTT
TRBJ1-4 | - | TRBV7-6 | few | CASSPWGDLNEKLFF | TGTGCCAGCAGCCCATGGGGGGACCTAAATGAAAAACTGTTTTTT
TRBJ1-1 | - | TRBV27 | - | CASMEIGSGRAFF | TGTGCCAGCATGGAGATAGGATCCGGAAGAGCTTTCTTT
TRBJ2-1 | TRBD2 | TRBV6-1 | - | CASSEVGAGGPGEQFF | TGTGCCAGCAGTGAAGTGGGGGCGGGGGGCCCGGGGGAGCAGTTCTTC
TRBJ1-1 | TRBD1 | TRBV5-1 | - | CASSRDRLGTEAFF | TGCGCCAGCAGCAGGGACAGGTTGGGCACTGAAGCTTTCTTT
TRBJ2-1 | - | TRBV7-2 | few | CASMLGVSSYNEQFF | TGTGCCAGCATGCTGGGGGTTAGCTCCTACAATGAGCAGTTCTTC
TRBJ1-5 | - | TRBV5-1 | - | CASSLKGASNQPQHF | TGCGCCAGCAGCTTGAAAGGGGCGAGCAATCAGCCCCAGCATTTT
TRBJ1-1 | TRBD1 | TRBV7-8 | few | CASSLARDSSNTEAFF | TGTGCCAGCAGCTTAGCCCGGGACAGCTCGAACACTGAAGCTTTCTTT
TRBJ1-2 | TRBD1 | TRBV7-9 | few | CASSGQGAKGYTF | TGTGCCAGCAGCGGACAGGGGGCGAAAGGCTACACCTTC
TRBJ2-5 | - | TRBV7-3 | few | CASSLTVTETQYF | TGTGCCAGCAGCTTAACTGTAACGGAGACCCAGTACTTC
TRBJ1-2 | - | TRBV3-1 | - | CASHGVDGSNYGYTF | TGTGCCAGCCACGGGGTTGACGGTTCTAACTATGGCTACACCTTC
TRBJ2-1 | - | TRBV6-1 | - | CASSENEWGAGCNEQFF | TGTGCCAGCAGTGAGAACGAGTGGGGGGCAGGGTGCAATGAGCAGTTCTTC
TRBJ2-3 | TRBD2 | TRBV28 | many | CASSPPAGVAGVRDTQYF | TGTGCCAGCAGTCCACCGGCTGGAGTAGCGGGGGTTCGAGATACGCAGTATTTT
TRBJ1-2 | TRBD1 | TRBV4-1 | - | CASSQGGQGAYYGYTF | TGCGCCAGCAGCCAAGGGGGACAGGGGGCATACTATGGCTACACCTTC
TRBJ1-1 | TRBD1 | TRBV7-8 | many | CASSPGQGGNTEAFF | TGTGCCAGCAGCCCGGGACAGGGAGGAAACACTGAAGCTTTCTTT
TRBJ1-1 | - | TRBV6-1 | many | CASSEATWGLMNTEAFF | TGTGCCAGCAGTGAAGCCACCTGGGGGCTTATGAACACTGAAGCTTTCTTT
TRBJ1-2 | - | TRBV19 | - | CASSMYGGDYGYTF | TGTGCCAGTAGTATGTACGGGGGCGACTATGGCTACACCTTC
TRBJ2-4 | - | TRBV11-2 | - | CASSLGDRQYF | TGTGCCAGCAGCTTAGGTGACAGACAGTACTTC
TRBJ1-3 | - | TRBV28 | once | CASIPSGGSGNTIYF | TGTGCCAGCATCCCATCTGGGGGTTCTGGAAACACCATATATTTT
TRBJ2-4 | TRBD2 | TRBV6-6 | few | CASSSIAGGISRNIQYF | TGTGCCAGCAGCTCAATAGCGGGGGGGATAAGTAGGAACATTCAGTACTTC
TRBJ2-1 | TRBD2 | TRBV2 | few | CASSVSSGTSGDREQFF | TGTGCCAGCAGCGTTTCTTCCGGGACTAGCGGGGATAGGGAGCAGTTCTTC
TRBJ2-1 | - | TRBV27 | few | CASSSRGPSYNEQFF | TGTGCCAGCAGCTCCAGGGGCCCCTCCTACAATGAGCAGTTCTTC
TRBJ1-3 | - | TRBV7-2 | many | CASSLGRTAGNTIYF | TGTGCCAGCAGCTTAGGACGGACCGCTGGAAACACCATATATTTT
TRBJ1-1 | - | TRBV4-1 | - | CASSQGHRGTEAFF | TGCGCCAGCAGCCAGGGCCATCGTGGGACTGAAGCTTTCTTT
TRBJ1-3 | - | TRBV6-6 | few | CASSYSQGSGNTIYF | TGTGCCAGCAGTTACTCACAGGGCTCTGGAAACACCATATATTTT
TRBJ1-1 | - | TRBV7-6 | many | CASSLVTDTEAFF | TGTGCCAGCAGCTTAGTCACAGACACTGAAGCTTTCTTT
TRBJ1-1 | - | TRBV20-1 | - | CSANPLGGAYTEAFF | TGCAGTGCTAATCCCTTAGGGGGGGCATACACTGAAGCTTTCTTT
TRBJ1-1 | - | TRBV27 | - | CASNEVPTNTEAFF | TGTGCCAGCAACGAAGTCCCGACGAACACTGAAGCTTTCTTT
TRBJ2-1 | - | TRBV3-1 | few | CASSQRLLQGDEQFF | TGTGCCAGCAGCCAAAGGCTACTACAGGGCGATGAGCAGTTCTTC
TRBJ2-1 | TRBD1 | TRBV7-9 | - | CASSTLRQGTLNEQFF | TGTGCCAGCAGCACCCTAAGACAGGGGACCCTCAATGAGCAGTTCTTC
TRBJ1-2 | TRBD1 | TRBV7-2 | many | CASSAEGAPGYGYTF | TGTGCCAGCAGCGCGGAGGGGGCGCCGGGGTATGGCTACACCTTC
TRBJ1-2 | - | TRBV27 | few | CASSARTRLLDYGYTF | TGTGCCAGCAGTGCAAGGACAAGATTATTGGACTACGGCTACACCTTC
TRBJ2-7 | - | TRBV7-6 | few | CASTFSPEVEQYF | TGTGCCAGCACCTTTTCGCCCGAGGTCGAGCAGTACTTC
TRBJ1-6 | - | TRBV27 | few | CASGPGPWNSPLHF | TGTGCCAGCGGCCCGGGGCCTTGGAATTCACCCCTCCACTTT
TRBJ2-1 | - | TRBV6-6 | - | CASNRLEQEQFF | TGTGCCAGTAATAGACTAGAACAGGAGCAGTTCTTC
TRBJ2-5 | - | TRBV6-2/TRBV6-3 | - | CASSYSTIQETQYF | TGTGCCAGCAGTTACTCGACTATCCAAGAGACCCAGTACTTC
TRBJ2-5 | - | TRBV2 | - | CASTGPAAQYF | TGTGCCAGCACGGGCCCTGCGGCCCAGTACTTC
TRBJ1-1 | - | TRBV5-1 | few | CASSFRNPLNTEAFF | TGCGCCAGCAGCTTTCGAAACCCCTTGAACACTGAAGCTTTCTTT
TRBJ2-7 | TRBD1 | TRBV19 | - | CATSPPLGQGNEQYF | TGTGCCACTTCACCACCCCTTGGACAGGGCAACGAGCAGTACTTC
TRBJ1-2 | - | TRBV6-5 | - | CASSYSVRDGYTF | TGTGCCAGCAGTTACTCGGTTAGGGATGGCTACACCTTC
TRBJ1-2 | - | TRBV3-1 | - | CASSQEASLYGYTF | TGTGCCAGCAGCCAAGAGGCCAGCCTCTATGGCTACACCTTC
TRBJ1-1 | - | TRBV19 | few | CASTGGPGPNTEAFF | TGTGCCAGTACCGGAGGGCCCGGACCGAACACTGAAGCTTTCTTT
TRBJ2-7 | TRBD1 | TRBV20-1 | few | CSARDRGTSYEQYF | TGCAGTGCCCGTGACAGGGGCACGTCCTACGAGCAGTACTTC
TRBJ2-5 | - | TRBV7-2 | many | CASSLNSRQETQYF | TGTGCCAGCAGCTTAAACTCAAGACAAGAGACCCAGTACTTC
TRBJ1-6 | TRBD1 | TRBV28 | few | CASSNPGQGASPLHF | TGTGCCAGCAGTAACCCGGGACAGGGGGCTTCACCCCTCCACTTT